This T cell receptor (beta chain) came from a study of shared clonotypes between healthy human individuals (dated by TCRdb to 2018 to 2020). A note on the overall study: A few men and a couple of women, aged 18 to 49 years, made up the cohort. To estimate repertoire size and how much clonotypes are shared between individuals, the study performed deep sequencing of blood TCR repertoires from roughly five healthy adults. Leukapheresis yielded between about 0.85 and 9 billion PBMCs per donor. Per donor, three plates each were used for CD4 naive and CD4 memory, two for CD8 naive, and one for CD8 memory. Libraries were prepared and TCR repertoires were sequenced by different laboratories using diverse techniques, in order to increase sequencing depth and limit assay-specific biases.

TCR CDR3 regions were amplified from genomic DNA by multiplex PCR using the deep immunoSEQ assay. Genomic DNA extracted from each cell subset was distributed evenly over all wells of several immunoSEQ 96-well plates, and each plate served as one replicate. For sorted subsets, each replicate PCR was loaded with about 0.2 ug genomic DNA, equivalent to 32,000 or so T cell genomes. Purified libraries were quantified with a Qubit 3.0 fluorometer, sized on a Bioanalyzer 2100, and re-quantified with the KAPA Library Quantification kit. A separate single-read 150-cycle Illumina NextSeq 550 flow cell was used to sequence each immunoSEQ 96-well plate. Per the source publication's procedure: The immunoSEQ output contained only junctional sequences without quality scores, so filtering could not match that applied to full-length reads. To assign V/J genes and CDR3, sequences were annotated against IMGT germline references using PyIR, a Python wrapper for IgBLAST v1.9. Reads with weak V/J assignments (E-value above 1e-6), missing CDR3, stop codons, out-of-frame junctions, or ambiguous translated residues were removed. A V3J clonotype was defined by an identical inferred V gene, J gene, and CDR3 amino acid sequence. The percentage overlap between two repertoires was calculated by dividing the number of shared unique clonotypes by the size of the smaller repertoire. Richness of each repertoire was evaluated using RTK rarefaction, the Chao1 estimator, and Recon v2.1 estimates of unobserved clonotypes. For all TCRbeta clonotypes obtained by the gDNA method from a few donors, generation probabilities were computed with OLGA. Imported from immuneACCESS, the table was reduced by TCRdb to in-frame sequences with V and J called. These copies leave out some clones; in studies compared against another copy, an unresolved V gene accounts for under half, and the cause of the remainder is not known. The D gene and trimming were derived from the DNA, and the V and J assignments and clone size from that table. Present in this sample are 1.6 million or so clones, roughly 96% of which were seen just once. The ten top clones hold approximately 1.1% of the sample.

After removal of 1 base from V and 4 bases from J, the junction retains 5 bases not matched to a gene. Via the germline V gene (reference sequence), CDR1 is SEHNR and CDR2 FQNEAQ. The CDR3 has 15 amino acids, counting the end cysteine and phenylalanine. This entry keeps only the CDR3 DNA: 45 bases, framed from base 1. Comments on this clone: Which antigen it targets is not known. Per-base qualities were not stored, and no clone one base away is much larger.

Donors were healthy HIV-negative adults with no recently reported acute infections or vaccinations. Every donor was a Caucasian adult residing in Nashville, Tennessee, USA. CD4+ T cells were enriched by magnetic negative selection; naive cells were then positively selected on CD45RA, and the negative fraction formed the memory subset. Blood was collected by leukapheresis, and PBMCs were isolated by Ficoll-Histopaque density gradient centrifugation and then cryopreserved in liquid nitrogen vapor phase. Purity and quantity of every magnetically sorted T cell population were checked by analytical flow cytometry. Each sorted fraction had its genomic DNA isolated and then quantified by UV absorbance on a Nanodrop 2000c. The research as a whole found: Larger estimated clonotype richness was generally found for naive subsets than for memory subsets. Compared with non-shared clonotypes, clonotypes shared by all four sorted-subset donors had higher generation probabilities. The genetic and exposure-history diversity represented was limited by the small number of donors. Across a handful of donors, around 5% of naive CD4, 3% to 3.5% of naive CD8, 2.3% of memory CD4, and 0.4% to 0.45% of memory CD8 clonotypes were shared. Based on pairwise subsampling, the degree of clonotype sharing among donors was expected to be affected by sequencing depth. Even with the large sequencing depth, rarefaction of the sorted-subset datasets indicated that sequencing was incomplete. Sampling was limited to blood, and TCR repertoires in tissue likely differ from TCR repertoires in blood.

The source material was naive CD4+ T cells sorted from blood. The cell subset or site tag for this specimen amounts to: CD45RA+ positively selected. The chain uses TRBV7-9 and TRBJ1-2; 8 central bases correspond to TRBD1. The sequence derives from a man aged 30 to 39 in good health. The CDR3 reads CASSLGDRQIYGYTF. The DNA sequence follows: TGTGCCAGCAGCTTAGGGGACAGGCAAATCTATGGCTACACCTTC. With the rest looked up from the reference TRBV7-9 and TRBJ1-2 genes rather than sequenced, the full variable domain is DTGVSQNPRHKITKRGQNVTFRCDPISEHNRLYWYRQTLGQGPEFLTYFQNEAQLEKSRLLSDRFSAERPKGSFSTLEIQRTEQGDSAMYLCASSLGDRQIYGYTFGSGTRLTVV.